The rows below give T cell receptor beta chains drawn from one sample of a study of lymphopenia after photon versus proton radiotherapy. Clones were sequenced by immunoSEQ multiplex PCR, and TCRdb holds only the in-frame ones, with some missing. Found here are approximately 4,900 clones, 88% of them singletons; the top ten hold roughly 25%. This sample comprised peripheral blood, obtained from a patient treated with photon-based radiotherapy. The receptors derive from a man older than 75 with cholangiocarcinoma. CDR3s include the opening cysteine and the closing phenylalanine or tryptophan. D genes are given only for firm matches. Size is omitted from some rows. Given values are once, few, many or a class for expanded clones.

V gene,clone size,J gene,D gene,CDR3 protein,CDR3 DNA
TRBV7-2,-,TRBJ1-1,-,CASSLVRGATTEAFF,TGTGCCAGCAGCTTAGTGCGGGGGGCAACGACTGAAGCTTTCTTT
TRBV29-1,-,TRBJ2-3,-,CSVVRVTDTQYF,TGCAGCGTAGTTAGGGTCACAGATACGCAGTATTTT
TRBV7-8,-,TRBJ2-1,TRBD2,CASSQSGGPYNEQFF,TGTGCCAGCAGTCAAAGCGGGGGGCCTTACAATGAGCAGTTCTTC
TRBV2,few,TRBJ1-2,-,CASRDDQPGYTF,TGTGCCAGCAGGGATGACCAACCCGGCTACACCTTC
TRBV29-1,-,TRBJ2-5,TRBD1,CSVVLTGGGRRETQYF,TGCAGCGTTGTTTTGACAGGGGGCGGTCGAAGGGAGACCCAGTACTTC
TRBV11-3,-,TRBJ2-2,-,CASSLRPIGAFSGELFF,TGTGCCAGCAGCTTAAGGCCAATCGGAGCGTTCTCCGGGGAGCTGTTTTTT
TRBV9,-,TRBJ1-2,-,CASSSSVDGYTF,TGTGCCAGCAGCTCCTCCGTCGATGGCTACACCTTC
TRBV2,-,TRBJ2-7,-,CASKAGEYEQYF,TGTGCCAGCAAAGCAGGGGAATACGAGCAGTACTTC
TRBV7-9,-,TRBJ2-3,TRBD2,CASSPSGGPTTQYF,TGTGCCAGCAGCCCTAGCGGGGGCCCTACTACGCAGTATTTT
TRBV27,-,TRBJ1-2,-,CASRAEYGYTF,TGTGCCAGCAGGGCGGAATATGGCTACACCTTC
TRBV30,-,TRBJ1-1,TRBD1,CASPQPGTGEAFF,TGTGCCTCCCCCCAGCCCGGGACAGGGGAAGCTTTCTTT
TRBV30,-,TRBJ1-2,-,CAWTKRTANYGYTF,TGTGCCTGGACAAAGCGGACAGCGAACTATGGCTACACCTTC
TRBV15,-,TRBJ2-4,TRBD1,CATSSWGRTGSGIQYF,TGTGCCACCAGCAGCTGGGGAAGGACAGGGAGCGGCATTCAGTACTTC
TRBV29-1,-,TRBJ2-3,-,CSVGKSTDTQYF,TGCAGCGTTGGTAAGAGCACAGATACGCAGTATTTT
TRBV4-1,-,TRBJ1-1,-,CASSRGWTEAFF,TGCGCCAGCAGCCGAGGGTGGACTGAAGCTTTCTTT
TRBV25-1,-,TRBJ1-2,TRBD1,CASSDFKTGGAYGYTF,TGTGCCAGCAGTGATTTTAAAACAGGGGGTGCGTATGGCTACACCTTC
TRBV15,-,TRBJ1-5,-,CATSRIQGNQPQHF,TGTGCCACCAGCAGGATACAGGGAAATCAGCCCCAGCATTTT
TRBV27,-,TRBJ1-3,-,CASSLLPGPGSGNTIYF,TGTGCCAGCAGCCTTCTACCGGGTCCGGGCTCTGGAAACACCATATATTTT
TRBV4-1,-,TRBJ1-4,-,CASSQTPGFKFF,TGCGCCAGCAGCCAAACACCGGGTTTCAAGTTTTTT
TRBV19,-,TRBJ2-1,TRBD1,CASGFRDRGNEQFF,TGTGCCAGTGGATTCCGGGACAGGGGTAATGAGCAGTTCTTC
TRBV7-8,-,TRBJ1-3,TRBD1,CASSLDRPGNTIYF,TGTGCCAGCAGCCTGGACAGGCCTGGAAACACCATATATTTT
TRBV2,-,TRBJ1-4,-,CASRQEGFEKLFF,TGTGCCTCCCGACAGGAAGGTTTTGAAAAACTGTTTTTT
TRBV2,few,TRBJ1-6,-,CASKREESPLHF,TGTGCCAGCAAGCGGGAAGAATCACCCCTCCACTTT
TRBV29-1,-,TRBJ1-2,TRBD1,CSVGQGYYGYTF,TGCAGCGTTGGACAGGGGTACTATGGCTACACCTTC
TRBV10-3,-,TRBJ1-6,TRBD1,CAISDPGGASNSPLHF,TGTGCCATCAGTGATCCAGGGGGCGCCTCTAATTCACCCCTCCACTTT
TRBV5-1,-,TRBJ2-5,-,CASRATGSVGRETQYF,TGCGCCAGCAGAGCTACAGGGTCGGTAGGCAGGGAGACCCAGTACTTC
TRBV4-2,-,TRBJ1-2,-,CASSQAGGVDGYTF,TGTGCCAGCAGCCAAGCTGGGGGGGTCGATGGCTACACCTTC
TRBV5-5,-,TRBJ2-2,TRBD2,CASSRLSTSGGNTGELFF,TGTGCCAGCAGCCGCCTCTCAACTAGCGGAGGGAACACCGGGGAGCTGTTTTTT
TRBV5-4,-,TRBJ1-1,-,CASSLLWVAGIVTEAFF,TGTGCCAGCAGCTTGTTATGGGTAGCAGGGATAGTCACTGAAGCTTTCTTT
TRBV15,-,TRBJ1-2,-,CATSREGSSYGYTF,TGTGCCACCAGCAGAGAAGGCAGCTCCTATGGCTACACCTTC
TRBV28,-,TRBJ2-2,-,CASSLRGVHGAGELFF,TGTGCCAGCAGTTTACGCGGGGTTCACGGCGCGGGGGAGCTGTTTTTT
TRBV6-1,-,TRBJ1-6,TRBD1,CASRVQGANNSPLHF,TGTGCCAGCAGGGTACAGGGGGCAAATAATTCACCCCTCCACTTT
TRBV2,-,TRBJ2-1,-,CASSGEDYAYNEQFF,TGTGCCAGCAGTGGGGAGGACTATGCATACAATGAGCAGTTCTTC